One and the same sample provided the 10 T cell receptor beta chains below, sequenced in a study of blood T cells in healthy people across ages. It was with a sample-barcoded 5' primer and a J-beta primer mix that a second PCR of about 6 to 12 cycles was run. TCRdb ran MiXCR on the 5' RACE reads and lists one entry per CDR3 protein. The sample gives fewer than 2,000,000 distinct CDR3 sequences, 30% to 40% of which show up once; roughly 12% is in the top ten. The sequencing sample was made of blood. Receptor source: a woman younger than 45 in good health.

This clonotype has a count of ten or more. The chain links TRBV4-2 to TRBJ2-1; TRBD2 matches 13 bases. Germline V CDR1 and CDR2: LGHNA, YNFKEQ. The junction had 1 base not matched to a gene; V was cut back by 1 base and J by 4 bases. The CDR3 sequence is 16 residues long. In DNA form, the CDR3 reads TGTGCCAGCAGCCAAGGACTAGCGGGGGGATACAATGAGCAGTTCTTC. Translated, it gives CASSQGLAGGYNEQFF.

The chain combines TRBV5-1 with TRBJ2-1; 11 bases line up with TRBD2. The DNA end is more similar to TRBJ2-7, so the J call may be wrong. This CDR3 has 16 amino acids. Germline V CDR1 and CDR2: SGHRS, YFSETQ. The DNA of the CDR3 is TGCGCCAGCAGCTTGTTGGGGACTAGCGGTAACAATGAGCAGTACTTC. Translated: CASSLLGTSGNNEQYF.

This clonotype was seen a handful of times. This chain links TRBV20-1 with TRBJ2-5; 9 bases align to TRBD2. Trimming at V came to 0 bases and at J to 4 bases, leaving 6 bases not matched to a gene. This CDR3 is built from 15 residues. CDR1 is DFQATT and CDR2 is SNEGSKA in the germline V gene (reference sequence). As DNA, the CDR3 is TGCAGTGCTAGAGATCAGGGCGGGGGGGTAGAGACCCAGTACTTC. Translation gives CSARDQGGGVETQYF.

The V gene is TRBV18, the J gene TRBJ1-2; no firm D call. Germline CDR1 and CDR2: KGHSH and LQKENI. The CDR3 consists of 14 residues. The V end lost 5 bases, the J end lost 1 base, and 11 bases lay between the germline ends. This CDR3 is CASSSETRNYGYTF. In nucleotides, the CDR3 is TGTGCCAGCTCAAGTGAGACCCGTAACTATGGCTACACCTTC.

This clonotype was counted only a few times. The gene calls are TRBV5-1 and TRBJ1-1, with 8 nucleotides matching TRBD1. This CDR3 comprises 16 residues. Germline V gene data show CDR1 as SGHRS and CDR2 as YFSETQ. The V gene end was trimmed by 0 bases and the J gene end by 5 bases; junction bases not matched to a gene: 9. The CDR3 region is CASSLAKGRGQTEAFF. CDR3 coding DNA: TGCGCCAGCAGCTTGGCCAAGGGCAGGGGGCAGACTGAAGCTTTCTTT.

This clonotype was seen a handful of times. DNA of the CDR3: TGTGCCAGCAGCCAAGACAGTCGCTATGGCTACACCTTC. It translates to CASSQDSRYGYTF. The chain has TRBV3-1 and TRBJ1-2; no reliable D call. The V end lost 0 bases, the J end lost 4 bases, and 6 bases lay between the germline ends. The CDR3 extends over 13 amino acids. Germline V gene lookup returns CDR1 LGHDT and CDR2 YNNKEL (reference sequence).

The chain combines TRBV2 with TRBJ2-5, with D possibly matching TRBD2 (6 bases). The CDR3 runs 13 residues. Germline lookup yields CDR1 SNHLY and CDR2 FYNNEI. V was clipped by 9 bases and J by 6 bases, with 17 bases between them. CDR3: CASPGKEGQTQYF. CDR3 nucleotides: TGTGCCAGTCCGGGGAAGGAGGGGCAGACCCAGTACTTC.

V and J are TRBV5-1 and TRBJ2-1; D may match TRBD1 or TRBD2 (5 bases each). The germline gives CDR1 SGHRS, CDR2 YFSETQ. Trimming left V 5 bases short and J 10 bases short, with 19 bases between. The CDR3 totals 14 residues. CDR3 sequence: CASRGLLGTQEQFF. DNA of the CDR3: TGCGCCAGCAGAGGACTTTTGGGGACCCAGGAGCAGTTCTTC.

The chain joins TRBV7-6 to TRBJ2-2, with 7 bases fitting TRBD1. This CDR3 is 15 amino acids long. V dropped 5 bases and J dropped 4; count of bases not matched to a gene: 7. CDR1 is SGHVS and CDR2 is FNYEAQ in the germline V gene. This CDR3 reads CASSPQGTITGELFF. For the CDR3, the DNA is TGTGCCAGCAGCCCACAGGGGACGATCACCGGGGAGCTGTTTTTT. Filled out from reference TRBV7-6 and TRBJ2-2, the complete variable domain reads GAGVSQSPRYKVTKRGQDVALRCDPISGHVSLYWYRQALGQGPEFLTYFNYEAQQDKSGLPNDRFSAERPEGSISTLTIQRTEQRDSAMYRCASSPQGTITGELFFGEGSRLTVL.

The rearrangement uses TRBV20-1 and TRBJ2-3, with 8 bases matching TRBD1. The CDR3 covers 15 residues. Germline lookup yields CDR1 DFQATT and CDR2 SNEGSKA (reference sequence). J gave up 2 bases and V 5 bases, and 9 bases lay outside the gene matches. The CDR3: CSALETGANTDTQYF. DNA for the CDR3: TGCAGTGCTCTCGAGACAGGGGCGAACACAGATACGCAGTATTTT.